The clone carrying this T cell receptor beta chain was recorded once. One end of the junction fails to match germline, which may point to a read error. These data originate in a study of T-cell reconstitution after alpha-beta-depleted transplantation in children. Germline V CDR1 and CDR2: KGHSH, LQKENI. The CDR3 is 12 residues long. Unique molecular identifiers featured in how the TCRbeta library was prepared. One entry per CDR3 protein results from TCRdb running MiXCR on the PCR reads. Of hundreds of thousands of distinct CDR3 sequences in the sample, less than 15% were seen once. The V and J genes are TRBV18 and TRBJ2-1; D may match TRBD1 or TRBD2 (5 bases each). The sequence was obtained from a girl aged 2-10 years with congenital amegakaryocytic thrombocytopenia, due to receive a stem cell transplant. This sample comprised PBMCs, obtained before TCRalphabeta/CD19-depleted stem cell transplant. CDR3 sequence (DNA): TGTGCCAGCCCACCAGAGGGGATTGAGCAGTTCTTC. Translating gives CASPPEGIEQFF.